Following are 28 T cell receptor beta chains from one sample sequenced in a study of blood T cell repertoires in COVID-19. Sequencing was performed with immunoSEQ multiplex PCR; in TCRdb, only in-frame clones are kept and a portion is missing. The sample holds about 120,000 clones, around 80% seen once. Material for sequencing was peripheral blood. These receptors came from a man aged 65 to 85 with active or convalescent COVID-19.

This chain uses TRBV24-1 with TRBJ2-3; 12 bases align to TRBD2. This CDR3 contains 17 residues. Germline V CDR1 and CDR2: KGHDR, SFDVKD. Trimming at V came to 7 bases and at J to 4 bases, leaving 11 bases not matched to a gene. The CDR3 here is CATRSASGRDHPDTQYF. Written as DNA, the CDR3 is TGTGCCACCAGATCGGCTAGCGGGAGGGACCACCCAGATACGCAGTATTTT.

About this clone: A much larger clone sits a single nucleotide away, making a read error possible. The sample contains more than one DNA sequence encoding this CDR3. The rearrangement links TRBV7-9 to TRBJ2-3; D may be TRBD2 (6 bases). V lost 7 bases, J lost 0 bases, and 11 bases lay in between. CDR3 length equals 14 residues. Germline loops: CDR1 SEHNR, CDR2 FQNEAQ (reference sequence). The DNA for the CDR3 is TGTGCCAGCACCGGGACTGGCAGCACAGATACGCAGTATTTT. This codes for CASTGTGSTDTQYF.

The CDR3 sequence is CASSQTPGRGNYEQYF. DNA of the CDR3: TGTGCCAGCAGCCAGACCCCCGGCAGGGGAAATTACGAGCAGTACTTC. This chain connects TRBV11-2 to TRBJ2-7; D is perhaps TRBD1 (6 bases). The CDR3 runs to 16 residues. V was pared by 5 bases and J by 4 bases, with 21 bases between. The V gene's germline CDR1 is SGHAT and CDR2 FQNNGV.

The chain is built from TRBV28 and TRBJ2-1; tentative D call: TRBD2 (6 bases). Germline values: CDR1 MDHEN, CDR2 SYDVKM. The CDR3 is made up of 15 amino acids. V was pared by 2 bases and J by 1 base, with 9 bases between. CDR3 sequence reads: CASSLLEGSYNEQFF. DNA for the CDR3: TGTGCCAGCAGTTTACTGGAGGGATCCTACAATGAGCAGTTCTTC. The full variable domain, completed using reference TRBV28 and TRBJ2-1, is DVKVTQSSRYLVKRTGEKVFLECVQDMDHENMFWYRQDPGLGLRLIYFSYDVKMKEKGDIPEGYSVSREKKERFSLILESASTNQTSMYLCASSLLEGSYNEQFFGPGTRLTVL.

The gene calls are TRBV5-1 and TRBJ1-1, with 7 bases aligning to TRBD1. Germline V gene sequence: CDR1 SGHRS, CDR2 YFSETQ. V lost 4 bases, J lost 5 bases, and 20 bases stayed unmatched. This CDR3 contains 18 residues. The CDR3 spells CASSIGFPPGQRGTEAFF. In DNA form, the CDR3 reads TGCGCCAGCAGCATTGGGTTTCCCCCGGGACAGCGAGGGACTGAAGCTTTCTTT.

This clone has only one observation. V gene TRBV7-9 combines with J gene TRBJ2-1; 12 bases map to TRBD2. Per the germline V gene, CDR1 is SEHNR and CDR2 is FQNEAQ (reference sequence). The CDR3 is 18 residues long. The junction had 11 bases not matched to a gene; V was cut back by 2 bases and J by 6 bases. The CDR3 protein is CASSLPPRLAGEVNEQFF. In nucleotides, the CDR3 is TGTGCCAGCAGCTTACCCCCCAGACTAGCGGGAGAGGTCAATGAGCAGTTCTTC. Variable domain in full (rest from reference TRBV7-9 and TRBJ2-1): DTGVSQNPRHKITKRGQNVTFRCDPISEHNRLYWYRQTLGQGPEFLTYFQNEAQLEKSRLLSDRFSAERPKGSFSTLEIQRTEQGDSAMYLCASSLPPRLAGEVNEQFFGPGTRLTVL.

The V gene is TRBV9, the J gene TRBJ2-5; 7 nucleotides match TRBD2. V was clipped by 4 bases and J by 1 base; unmatched bases: 4. This CDR3 region has 14 residues. Germline V gene sequence: CDR1 SGDLS, CDR2 YYNGEE. The CDR3 DNA sequence: TGTGCCAGCAGCACCCTAGCGGTCCAAGAGACCCAGTACTTC. This gives the protein CASSTLAVQETQYF.

The genes are TRBV4-1 and TRBJ2-2; the D gene is possibly TRBD1 (6 bases). Trimming pared 0 bases from V and 3 bases from J, leaving 8 bases between. The germline V gene encodes CDR1 MGHRA and CDR2 YSYEKL. The CDR3 consists of 15 residues. The DNA of the CDR3 is TGCGCCAGCAGCCAAGACACAGGGTACACCGGGGAGCTGTTTTTT. Translating gives CASSQDTGYTGELFF.

This chain connects TRBV30 to TRBJ1-2; no clear D gene. Germline CDR1 is GTSNPN and CDR2 is SVGIG (reference sequence). The CDR3 runs to 12 residues. The V and J ends lost 1 base and 4 bases respectively, with 7 bases between them. The CDR3 region has the DNA TGTGCCTGGAGTGCCACAATCTATGGCTACACCTTC. The encoded protein is CAWSATIYGYTF. The full variable domain, its missing parts supplied by reference TRBV30 and TRBJ1-2, is SQTIHQWPATLVQPVGSPLSLECTVEGTSNPNLYWYRQAAGRGLQLLFYSVGIGQISSEVPQNLSASRPQDRQFILSSKKLLLSDSGFYLCAWSATIYGYTFGSGTRLTVV.

The CDR3 reads CASSLRRGRGPIEQYF. CDR3 coding DNA: TGTGCCAGTAGTCTCCGACGGGGAAGGGGGCCCATCGAGCAGTACTTC. The chain uses TRBV19 and TRBJ2-7, with 7 bases lining up with TRBD1. Per the germline V gene, CDR1 is LNHDA and CDR2 is SQIVND (reference sequence). The CDR3 covers 16 residues. Unmatched junction bases numbered 16, after V lost 5 bases and J lost 6 bases. The full variable domain, completed using reference TRBV19 and TRBJ2-7, is DGGITQSPKYLFRKEGQNVTLSCEQNLNHDAMYWYRQDPGQGLRLIYYSQIVNDFQKGDIAEGYSVSREKKESFPLTVTSAQKNPTAFYLCASSLRRGRGPIEQYFGPGTRLTVT.

The V call is TRBV10-3, the J call TRBJ1-1, with unresolved D. The ends were cut back, 6 bases at V and 3 bases at J, with 8 bases in the middle. This CDR3 comprises 12 residues. Germline V gene sequence: CDR1 ENHRY, CDR2 SYGVKD. The CDR3 DNA sequence: TGTGCCATCAGGAGAGATGACACTGAAGCTTTCTTT. Translated: CAIRRDDTEAFF.

The chain carries TRBV9 and TRBJ2-2, with TRBD1 matching over 11 bases. Trimming cost V 4 bases and J 4 bases; bases outside gene matches: 6. Per germline, CDR1 SGDLS and CDR2 YYNGEE. The CDR3 is 16 residues long. This chain's CDR3 is CASSPLGTGGTGELFF. In DNA, the CDR3 is TGTGCCAGCAGCCCCCTAGGGACAGGGGGCACCGGGGAGCTGTTTTTT.

The chain carries TRBV7-3 and TRBJ1-6, with 9 bases identical to TRBD1. The V gene end was trimmed by 1 base and the J gene end by 6 bases; junction bases not matched to a gene: 4. Germline loops: CDR1 SGHTA, CDR2 FQGTGA. The CDR3 has 16 amino acids. CDR3 coding DNA: TGTGCCAGCAGCTTAAATCCACAGGGGGCTAATTCACCCCTCCACTTT. Translating it yields CASSLNPQGANSPLHF.

The gene calls are TRBV7-9 and TRBJ1-2, with TRBD1 identical over 7 bases. The germline V gene has CDR1 SEHNR and CDR2 FQNEAQ (reference sequence). The CDR3 is 16 amino acids. Losses at the gene ends were 1 base for V and 7 bases for J; bases not matched to a gene: 12. As DNA, the CDR3 is TGTGCCAGCAGCTTAGTCGATTTCTATACAGGGGTTGGCTACACCTTC. Amino acids: CASSLVDFYTGVGYTF.

The chain joins TRBV18 to TRBJ2-1, with TRBD2 as a possible D gene (5 bases). V shed 2 bases and J shed 0 bases, with 17 bases lying between them. The CDR3 runs 18 residues. Germline CDR1 reads KGHSH; CDR2 reads LQKENI. Here the CDR3 DNA reads TGTGCCAGCTCACCAGGGGTTGAAATTGGGAGCTCCTACAATGAGCAGTTCTTC. It encodes CASSPGVEIGSSYNEQFF.

This clone was seen a single time. This chain connects TRBV6-5 to TRBJ1-4; no clear D. The CDR3 is made up of 15 amino acids. Trimming took off 7 bases at V and 5 bases at J, with 17 bases between the two ends. Germline loops: CDR1 MNHEY, CDR2 SVGAGI. The CDR3: CASKKNTLLNEKLFF. CDR3 coding DNA: TGTGCCAGCAAGAAAAACACCTTGTTGAATGAAAAACTGTTTTTT.

The chain links TRBV3-1 (or the pseudogene TRBV3-2) to TRBJ2-1, with 9 bases lining up with TRBD1. Per the germline V gene, CDR1 is LGHDT and CDR2 is YNNKEL (reference sequence). The CDR3 loop spans 16 amino acids. Losses at the gene ends were 0 bases for V and 9 bases for J; bases not matched to a gene: 9. The CDR3 nucleotides are TGTGCCAGCAGCCAAGATCTGAGACAGGGGGGAAGTGAGCAGTTCTTC. Translating it yields CASSQDLRQGGSEQFF.

This clone was seen once. The chain joins TRBV29-1 to TRBJ1-2; 7 bases align to TRBD1. CDR3 length: 13 amino acids. CDR1 is SQVTM, CDR2 ANQGSEA, per germline. Trimming took 5 bases from V and 5 from J; bases not matched to a gene: 8. In DNA form, the CDR3 reads TGCAGCGTTTCCACCGGGACAGCTTATGGCTACACCTTC. Translating gives CSVSTGTAYGYTF.

This clone was counted only a few times. The rearrangement joins TRBV9 to TRBJ2-2, with D perhaps matching TRBD2 (6 bases). This CDR3 contains 15 residues. Trimming shortened V by 3 bases and J by 2 bases, and 11 bases separated the two germline ends. CDR1 and CDR2 from the germline V gene are SGDLS and YYNGEE. CDR3 loop: CASSGGDSNTGELFF. The CDR3 nucleotides are TGTGCCAGCAGCGGCGGGGACTCCAACACCGGGGAGCTGTTTTTT.

The chain recombines TRBV10-3 with TRBJ1-5, with TRBD1 as a possible D gene (6 bases). The CDR3 extends over 16 amino acids. Germline V gene data show CDR1 as ENHRY and CDR2 as SYGVKD. Trimming took off 3 bases at V and 0 bases at J, with 12 bases between the two ends. The CDR3 sequence: CAISDGGLYSNQPQHF. In DNA, the CDR3 is TGTGCCATCAGTGACGGGGGGCTCTATAGCAATCAGCCCCAGCATTTT.

This rearrangement joins TRBV7-2 to TRBJ2-3; 7 positions match TRBD1. Germline CDR1 reads SGHTA; CDR2 reads FQGNSA. V was clipped by 4 bases and J by 0 bases; unmatched bases: 7. This CDR3 spans 16 amino acids. CDR3 protein: CASSSPGGPSTDTQYF. The CDR3 DNA is TGTGCCAGCAGCTCTCCAGGGGGTCCTAGCACAGATACGCAGTATTTT.

This rearrangement joins TRBV6-6 to TRBJ1-4; D call uncertain. CDR1 MNHNY and CDR2 SVGAGI come from the germline V gene (reference sequence). Trimming took off 6 bases at V and 3 bases at J, with 11 bases between the two ends. This CDR3 is built from 14 residues. This CDR3 reads CASRFPGANEKLFF. In DNA, the CDR3 is TGTGCCAGCAGATTTCCGGGAGCTAATGAAAAACTGTTTTTT.

The genes are TRBV4-1 and TRBJ1-2, with TRBD1 as a possible D gene (5 bases). Germline V gene sequence: CDR1 MGHRA, CDR2 YSYEKL. The V gene lost 1 base and the J gene lost 6 bases, with 9 bases spanning the gap. This CDR3 has 13 amino acids. The DNA for the CDR3 is TGCGCCAGCAGCCAAGGCGGGGGGGATGGCTACACCTTC. Its protein is CASSQGGGDGYTF.

The chain's CDR3 is CASSPQGYGYTF. The CDR3 region has the DNA TGTGCCAGCAGCCCACAGGGCTATGGCTACACCTTC. This sequence joins TRBV7-2 and TRBJ1-2, with D maybe TRBD1 (6 bases). CDR3 length: 12 residues. V shed 5 bases and J shed 4 bases, with 8 bases lying between them. The V gene's germline CDR1 is SGHTA and CDR2 FQGNSA. The variable domain in full, with the rest retrieved from reference TRBV7-2 and TRBJ1-2, is GAGVSQSPSNKVTEKGKDVELRCDPISGHTALYWYRQSLGQGLEFLIYFQGNSAPDKSGLPSDRFSAERTGGSVSTLTIQRTQQEDSAVYLCASSPQGYGYTFGSGTRLTVV.

The chain carries TRBV12-5 and TRBJ1-3; no firm D call. The V end was cut by 2 bases, the J end by 0 bases, with 14 bases between. CDR1 is LGHNT and CDR2 is FRNRAP in the germline V gene. The CDR3 is 17 amino acids. Here the CDR3 reads CASGLLSGQDSGNTIYF. DNA of the CDR3: TGTGCTAGTGGTTTGTTGTCTGGGCAGGACTCTGGAAACACCATATATTTT. Combining the CDR3 with reference TRBV12-5 and TRBJ1-3 gives the whole variable domain DARVTQTPRHKVTEMGQEVTMRCQPILGHNTVFWYRQTMMQGLELLAYFRNRAPLDDSGMPKDRFSAEMPDATLATLKIQPSEPRDSAVYFCASGLLSGQDSGNTIYFGEGSWLTVV.

This clone was picked up one time. The rearrangement links TRBV2 to TRBJ2-3; maybe TRBD2 (6 bases). CDR3 length: 13 residues. CDR1 SNHLY and CDR2 FYNNEI come from the germline V gene. With 0 bases removed from V and 10 bases from J, the gap between germline ends came to 11 bases. CDR3 amino acids: CASSEAPSGSQYF. CDR3 nucleotides: TGTGCCAGCAGTGAAGCGCCCAGCGGGTCGCAGTATTTT.

The V and J genes are TRBV2 and TRBJ1-6; a weak D match, TRBD1 (5 bases). The V gene's germline CDR1 is SNHLY and CDR2 FYNNEI. V dropped 8 bases and J dropped 9 bases, with 17 bases sitting between them. This CDR3 comprises 14 residues. Written as DNA, the CDR3 is TGTGCCAGCTCAGAGGGAGGGGACCGTTCACCCCTCCACTTT. Encoded protein: CASSEGGDRSPLHF.

The V call is TRBV5-1, the J call TRBJ1-1; TRBD1 matches at 7 bases. The junction had 8 bases not matched to a gene; V was cut back by 8 bases and J by 4 bases. This CDR3 has 13 amino acids. From germline, CDR1 is SGHRS and CDR2 YFSETQ. The CDR3 coding sequence is TGCGCCAGTAAACAGGGGCAGAGCACTGAAGCTTTCTTT. Translating it yields CASKQGQSTEAFF. Combining the CDR3 with reference TRBV5-1 and TRBJ1-1 gives the whole variable domain KAGVTQTPRYLIKTRGQQVTLSCSPISGHRSVSWYQQTPGQGLQFLFEYFSETQRNKGNFPGRFSGRQFSNSRSEMNVSTLELGDSALYLCASKQGQSTEAFFGQGTRLTVV.